A selection of T cell receptor beta chains follows, all from one sample in a study of Ad26.COV2.S vaccination and SARS-CoV-2 variants. The data were produced by immunoSEQ multiplex PCR, yet TCRdb's version contains in-frame clones alone and is incomplete. The repertoire holds 300,000 to 500,000 clones, with around 85% as singletons. Sequenced material: peripheral blood, taken in a trial of Ad26.COV2.S vaccine versus placebo. Receptors were obtained from a person aged 18 to 65 who received the Ad26.COV2.S COVID-19 vaccine or a placebo. Both conserved end residues are part of each CDR3. The D gene is left open where the match is weak. Only part of the rows carry a size: once, few, many, or a class if the clone is expanded.

abundance: .
d_gene: .
j_gene: TRBJ1-5
v_gene: TRBV6-5
CDR3aa: CASTRRDSNQPQHF
CDR3nt: TGTGCCAGCACCAGAAGAGATAGCAATCAGCCCCAGCATTTT

abundance: .
d_gene: TRBD1
j_gene: TRBJ1-2
v_gene: TRBV5-4
CDR3aa: CASSRDRGYGYTF
CDR3nt: TGTGCCAGCAGCAGGGACAGGGGGTATGGCTACACCTTC

abundance: .
d_gene: .
j_gene: TRBJ2-3
v_gene: TRBV29-1
CDR3aa: CSVEGLGGDTQYF
CDR3nt: TGCAGCGTTGAAGGGCTAGGGGGTGATACGCAGTATTTT

abundance: .
d_gene: .
j_gene: TRBJ1-1
v_gene: TRBV29-1
CDR3aa: CSVEDFGTEAFF
CDR3nt: TGCAGCGTTGAAGATTTCGGCACTGAAGCTTTCTTT

abundance: .
d_gene: .
j_gene: TRBJ1-1
v_gene: TRBV7-2
CDR3aa: CASSLRGMNTEAFF
CDR3nt: TGTGCCAGCAGCCTCCGGGGGATGAACACTGAAGCTTTCTTT

abundance: .
d_gene: .
j_gene: TRBJ1-6
v_gene: TRBV6-2/TRBV6-3
CDR3aa: CASSYGGNRGSPLHF
CDR3nt: TGTGCCAGCAGTTACGGGGGCAACCGAGGTTCACCCCTCCACTTT

abundance: .
d_gene: TRBD2
j_gene: TRBJ2-5
v_gene: TRBV9
CDR3aa: CASSTAGTSLETQYF
CDR3nt: TGTGCCAGCAGCACCGCCGGGACTAGCTTAGAGACCCAGTACTTC

abundance: .
d_gene: .
j_gene: TRBJ2-1
v_gene: TRBV19
CDR3aa: CASTARGAYNEQFF
CDR3nt: TGTGCCAGTACTGCGCGGGGTGCCTACAATGAGCAGTTCTTC

abundance: .
d_gene: .
j_gene: TRBJ2-2
v_gene: TRBV10-1
CDR3aa: CASPEARQGNGGELFF
CDR3nt: TGCGCCAGCCCTGAGGCCAGGCAGGGTAATGGCGGGGAGCTGTTTTTT

abundance: .
d_gene: TRBD1
j_gene: TRBJ1-2
v_gene: TRBV4-1
CDR3aa: CASNLGQEPTNYGYTF
CDR3nt: TGCGCCAGCAACCTGGGACAGGAGCCGACTAACTATGGCTACACCTTC

abundance: .
d_gene: .
j_gene: TRBJ1-3
v_gene: TRBV15
CDR3aa: CATSRDLGGRNTIYF
CDR3nt: TGTGCCACCAGCAGAGATCTAGGAGGACGAAACACCATATATTTT

abundance: .
d_gene: .
j_gene: TRBJ1-1
v_gene: TRBV4-1
CDR3aa: CASSQDRRGVNTEAFF
CDR3nt: TGCGCCAGCAGCCAAGACCGCCGGGGGGTGAACACTGAAGCTTTCTTT

abundance: once
d_gene: TRBD2
j_gene: TRBJ2-1
v_gene: TRBV4-1
CDR3aa: CASSHAGTSLYNEQFF
CDR3nt: TGCGCCAGCAGCCATGCCGGGACTAGTCTGTACAATGAGCAGTTCTTC

abundance: .
d_gene: .
j_gene: TRBJ2-1
v_gene: TRBV9
CDR3aa: CASSPRGSLAPGAYFF
CDR3nt: TGTGCCAGCAGCCCGAGAGGCTCCCTTGCCCCCGGGGCCTACTTCTTC

abundance: .
d_gene: TRBD1
j_gene: TRBJ1-1
v_gene: TRBV2
CDR3aa: CATRQGLDTEAFF
CDR3nt: TGTGCCACCAGACAGGGGCTGGACACTGAAGCTTTCTTT

abundance: .
d_gene: .
j_gene: TRBJ1-2
v_gene: TRBV11-2
CDR3aa: CASSSLGQGYGYTF
CDR3nt: TGTGCCAGCAGCTCGCTAGGGCAGGGCTATGGCTACACCTTC

abundance: .
d_gene: .
j_gene: TRBJ2-1
v_gene: TRBV25-1
CDR3aa: CASSEYGQEQFF
CDR3nt: TGTGCCAGCAGTGAATACGGACAGGAGCAGTTCTTC

abundance: .
d_gene: .
j_gene: TRBJ1-2
v_gene: TRBV11-1
CDR3aa: CASSLALGRPDGYTF
CDR3nt: TGTGCCAGCAGCTTAGCGCTCGGCAGACCGGATGGCTACACCTTC

abundance: .
d_gene: .
j_gene: TRBJ1-5
v_gene: TRBV28
CDR3aa: CASRRRDSNQPQHF
CDR3nt: TGTGCCAGCCGGCGAAGGGATAGCAATCAGCCCCAGCATTTT

abundance: .
d_gene: TRBD1
j_gene: TRBJ1-1
v_gene: TRBV23-1
CDR3aa: CASSQPDRGLVMNTEAFF
CDR3nt: TGCGCCAGCAGTCAACCTGACAGGGGGCTAGTAATGAACACTGAAGCTTTCTTT

abundance: .
d_gene: TRBD2
j_gene: TRBJ2-2
v_gene: TRBV4-1
CDR3aa: CASSQGLAGVNTGELFF
CDR3nt: TGCGCCAGCAGCCAAGGACTAGCGGGGGTGAACACCGGGGAGCTGTTTTTT

abundance: .
d_gene: .
j_gene: TRBJ1-1
v_gene: TRBV14
CDR3aa: CASSLLANTEAFF
CDR3nt: TGTGCCAGCAGCCTTCTAGCGAACACTGAAGCTTTCTTT

abundance: .
d_gene: .
j_gene: TRBJ1-6
v_gene: TRBV18
CDR3aa: CASSGQGPHYDSPLHF
CDR3nt: TGTGCCAGCTCAGGGCAGGGGCCGCATTATGATTCACCCCTCCACTTT

abundance: .
d_gene: .
j_gene: TRBJ2-3
v_gene: TRBV7-8
CDR3aa: CASSRWDSLGTDTQYF
CDR3nt: TGTGCCAGCAGCCGATGGGACTCGCTTGGCACAGATACGCAGTATTTT